One sample yielded the 10 T cell receptor beta chains listed below, sequenced in a study of control samples from healthy donors and cancer patients. Clones were sequenced by immunoSEQ multiplex PCR, and TCRdb holds only the in-frame ones, with some missing. The sample shows 150,000 to 200,000 clones, approximately 94% of them seen only once. Sequenced: blood. Receptor source: a young man in good health.

The count of this clone is one. The gene calls are TRBV27 and TRBJ1-4, with TRBD1 as a possible D gene (6 bases). The germline V and J ends were trimmed by 2 bases and 6 bases, with 13 bases remaining between them. Per germline, CDR1 MNHEY and CDR2 SMNVEV (reference sequence). The CDR3 runs 15 residues. CDR3: CASSLTGLGYEKLFF. CDR3 coding DNA: TGTGCCAGCAGTTTAACAGGGTTGGGGTATGAAAAACTGTTTTTT.

The gene calls are TRBV29-1 and TRBJ2-7, with D tentatively TRBD1 or TRBD2 (5 bases each). The CDR3 runs to 14 residues. Looked up from germline, CDR1 is SQVTM and CDR2 is ANQGSEA. The V end was cut by 3 bases, the J end by 2 bases, with 14 bases between. DNA of the CDR3: TGCAGCGTTGAGCTTGGGGACGGGACCTACGAGCAGTACTTC. Translating gives CSVELGDGTYEQYF.

The CDR3 protein is CASRTTGQFTGELFF. CDR3 bases: TGTGCCAGCAGAACTACGGGACAGTTCACCGGGGAGCTGTTTTTT. The V and J genes are TRBV28 and TRBJ2-2, with 7 bases that match TRBD1. The CDR3 has 15 amino acids. The germline V gene has CDR1 MDHEN and CDR2 SYDVKM. The V gene end was trimmed by 6 bases and the J gene end by 4 bases; junction bases not matched to a gene: 8.

The chain links TRBV10-3 to TRBJ2-5; 8 nucleotides match TRBD1. Germline V CDR1 and CDR2: ENHRY, SYGVKD. The CDR3 consists of 14 residues. Unmatched junction bases numbered 6, after V lost 4 bases and J lost 5 bases. As DNA, the CDR3 is TGTGCCATCAGTGGAGGGACAGGAGGGGAGACCCAGTACTTC. Protein: CAISGGTGGETQYF.

The CDR3 here is CASSVASGGSYEQYF. The CDR3 DNA follows: TGTGCCAGCAGCGTAGCTTCGGGGGGGTCCTACGAGCAGTACTTC. This rearrangement joins TRBV9 to TRBJ2-7; TRBD2 aligns across 8 bases. The CDR3 is 15 amino acids. Looked up from germline, CDR1 is SGDLS and CDR2 is YYNGEE. The junction had 3 bases not matched to a gene; V was cut back by 0 bases and J by 1 base.

This chain connects TRBV27 to TRBJ1-1; D gene uncertain. The CDR3 extends over 17 amino acids. V was pared by 1 base and J by 1 base, with 16 bases between. Looked up from germline, CDR1 is MNHEY and CDR2 is SMNVEV (reference sequence). The CDR3 loop reads CASSLYSSRGWNTEAFF. The CDR3 DNA is TGTGCCAGCAGTTTATACAGTTCGCGAGGTTGGAACACTGAAGCTTTCTTT.

The chain employs TRBV6-5 and TRBJ1-6; D is unresolved. With 5 bases removed from V and 5 bases from J, the gap between germline ends came to 13 bases. The CDR3 is 15 amino acids. The germline gives CDR1 MNHEY, CDR2 SVGAGI. The CDR3 DNA reads as TGTGCCAGCAGTACCCGACGGCCAGATAATTCACCCCTCCACTTT. Its protein product is CASSTRRPDNSPLHF.

V gene TRBV19 combines with J gene TRBJ1-5, with D maybe TRBD1 (6 bases). From germline, CDR1 is LNHDA and CDR2 SQIVND (reference sequence). The CDR3 spans 15 residues. With 5 bases removed from V and 2 bases from J, the gap between germline ends came to 13 bases. The CDR3: CASSPQGIGNQPQHF. The CDR3 DNA reads as TGTGCCAGTAGTCCTCAGGGGATAGGCAATCAGCCCCAGCATTTT.

The gene calls are TRBV27 and TRBJ2-1; the D gene is possibly TRBD2 (6 bases). Germline CDR1 reads MNHEY; CDR2 reads SMNVEV (reference sequence). Trimming left V 2 bases short and J 4 bases short, with 15 bases between. The CDR3 consists of 16 residues. The DNA of the CDR3 is TGTGCCAGCAGTTTAATCCCAGGAGGACTATACAATGAGCAGTTCTTC. Its protein is CASSLIPGGLYNEQFF.

The chain has TRBV11-3 and TRBJ1-2; weak D call: TRBD1 (6 bases). Germline loops: CDR1 SGHNT, CDR2 YENEEA. V dropped 3 bases and J dropped 2 bases, with 13 bases sitting between them. The CDR3 consists of 15 residues. CDR3 amino acids: CASSFSRGSNYGYTF. The CDR3 region has the DNA TGTGCCAGCAGCTTTTCCAGGGGCAGCAACTATGGCTACACCTTC. Variable domain in full (rest from reference TRBV11-3 and TRBJ1-2): EAGVVQSPRYKIIEKKQPVAFWCNPISGHNTLYWYLQNLGQGPELLIRYENEEAVDDSQLPKDRFSAERLKGVDSTLKIQPAELGDSAVYLCASSFSRGSNYGYTFGSGTRLTVV.